The rows below give T cell receptor beta chains drawn from one sample of a study of blood T cell repertoires in COVID-19. Libraries were prepared by immunoSEQ multiplex PCR; TCRdb keeps only in-frame clonotypes and omits some of them. Of roughly 400,000 clones in the sample, 88% were seen once. Sequenced input: PBMCs or T cells enriched from blood (not recorded which). These receptor sequences come from a woman aged 18-29 years who had been exposed to COVID-19. Both conserved end residues are part of each CDR3.

j_gene	v_gene	CDR3aa
TRBJ1-6	TRBV27	CASGTGLSYNSPLHF
TRBJ2-1	TRBV10-3	CAISPPPTVDNEQFF
TRBJ2-7	TRBV4-3	CASSPSERGLYEQYF
TRBJ2-5	TRBV11-1	CASSVEVGETQYF
TRBJ2-1	TRBV6-1	CASSEAPSGPLGNEQFF
TRBJ2-3	TRBV28	CASRDPRSGRVGDTQYF
TRBJ2-7	TRBV28	CASSSPGQGATREQYF
TRBJ1-3	TRBV19	CATRTDSGNTIYF
TRBJ2-7	TRBV6-5	CATATAGTYEQYF
TRBJ1-1	TRBV29-1	CSVDTGRVNTEAFF
TRBJ2-3	TRBV7-9	CASSLGDSSTDTQYF
TRBJ1-2	TRBV28	CASTGNDYGYTF
TRBJ1-1	TRBV4-2	CASSQTTGTANTEAFF
TRBJ2-3	TRBV5-6	CASSFPGLVIDTQYF
TRBJ1-4	TRBV4-2	CASSHTTPGQPNEKLFF
TRBJ1-1	TRBV5-1	CASQLWGQENTEAFF
TRBJ2-7	TRBV28	CASSFLGQETYEQYF
TRBJ1-1	TRBV15	CATSRDPGGNTEAFF
TRBJ2-5	TRBV25-1	CASSAMDRGGETQYF
TRBJ1-1	TRBV29-1	CSVEPQGARNTEAFF
TRBJ1-5	TRBV6-5	CASSFSRDSNQPQHF
TRBJ1-1	TRBV5-1	CASSTGQGEAFF
TRBJ2-7	TRBV20-1	CSASRARGGNLYEQYF
TRBJ2-2	TRBV18	CASSPRLADTGELFF
TRBJ1-5	TRBV3-1/TRBV3-2	CASSQGGGGANQPQHF
TRBJ2-3	TRBV28	CASSLGLAGGTDTQYF
TRBJ2-1	TRBV7-2	CASSHRILAGGAKYNEQFF
TRBJ2-5	TRBV5-1	CASSLGNTGVETQYF
TRBJ2-7	TRBV4-1	CASSLYFSADSYEQYF
TRBJ1-4	TRBV15	CATSRTLPPGQSGEKLFF
TRBJ2-2	TRBV5-4	CASSFAGEDTGELFF
TRBJ2-1	TRBV28	CASSPGTGNNEQFF
TRBJ1-1	TRBV5-6	CASSPRGNTEAFF
TRBJ2-5	TRBV29-1	CSGEPGLAGVRTETQYF
TRBJ2-2	TRBV5-4	CASSSIGQSAGGNTGELFF
TRBJ2-3	TRBV3-1/TRBV3-2	CASSLTSGYTSTDTQYF
TRBJ2-3	TRBV7-3	CASSQGQDTQYF